This TCR beta chain was recovered during a study of shared clonotypes between healthy human individuals. Trimming removed 3 bases from V and 7 bases from J; junction bases left unmatched: 8. The CDR3 sequence is 13 residues long. CDR1 GTSNPN and CDR2 SVGIG come from the germline V gene (reference sequence). In its sample, this clone was seen once. In the source study's methods: For the immunoSEQ data, sequences were junction-only without quality scores, so filtering differed. The table came from immunoSEQ multiplex PCR; TCRdb's copy has only in-frame clones and leaves some out. D and trimming were read from the DNA, whereas the V and J calls and clone size are those reported in that table. The sample records about 450,000 clones, 79% being singletons.

This receptor was taken from a woman aged 40 to 50 in good health. Some clones in this sample may be carry-over from other donors' samples. The chain joins TRBV30 to TRBJ1-2; 7 bases are shared with TRBD1. Source material: PBMCs. The DNA for the CDR3 is TGTGCCTGGAGGGGACAGCCCAGGTCTGGCTACACCTTC. It is translated as CAWRGQPRSGYTF.